This TCR beta chain was identified during a study of T cell responses to AZD1222 COVID-19 vaccine (dated by TCRdb to the early 2020s). For the wider study: AZD1222 recipients whose second dose came at about 4 weeks and those whose second dose came at about 12 weeks were combined into one group, since spike-specific TCR depth and breadth did not differ between the two schedules. TCR sequencing covered roughly 230 trial participants: 207 given two doses of AZD1222 and 26 given two doses of MenACWY control vaccine. Trial participants were enrolled by age into subgroups of 18-55, 56-69 and 70-plus years, and around 150, 28 and 57 TCR-sequenced participants, respectively, were included in these subgroups. Study-wide conclusions, independent of this receptor: Most participants were white British and females outnumbered males, and the authors suggested that clonal diversity may have been underestimated. Conclusions about previously exposed vaccinees were limited because only six or seven AZD1222 recipients were SARS-CoV-2 seropositive at baseline. Spike-specific TCR breadth and depth rose significantly after two AZD1222 doses compared with day 0 and with MenACWY recipients. In the small 56-69-year group, the increase in depth fell short of significance, most likely because of low power. Because no day 14 peak-response samples were available, repertoires were characterized only after the peak T cell response. Reportedly, almost half of the unique spike-specific TCRs recognized epitopes lying outside the regions that are mutated in the B.1.351 and B.1.1.7 variants. The whole spike protein was spanned by vaccine-associated CD4 TCRs, and dominant responses were seen in regions 160-218 and 743-854.

CDR1 and CDR2, per the germline V gene, are SGHRS and YFSETQ. V drops 0 bases and J drops 1 base, leaving 10 bases in between. From cysteine to phenylalanine, the CDR3 is 15 amino acids long. The read is trimmed to its CDR3 DNA, 45 bases read in frame from base 1. What the time point label conveys for this sample: baseline before first vaccination. Vaccinee samples came from UK trials COV001 and COV002, including a single-blind randomized controlled phase 2/3 trial of AZD1222 (ChAdOx1 nCoV-19) in healthy adults. For TCRbeta chain sequencing, PBMC samples from trial participants were taken at day 0 and at day 28 after the second dose. This clone was counted only a few times. It lacks a known antigen. Base qualities are not at hand, and no much larger clone is one base apart. The CDR3 regions of human TCRbeta chains were analyzed by immunosequencing. The source study handled its data this way. Repertoire TCRs were matched against a reference library of SARS-CoV-2-specific TCRs generated with the MIRA antigen-specificity platform. Breadth was defined as the fraction of unique TCRs that were SARS-CoV-2-associated. Depth was defined as the fraction of total T cells that were SARS-CoV-2-associated. Using the MIRA data, each spike-specific TCR was assigned both to the spike region to which the TCR was reactive and to a CD4 or CD8 class. Log10-transformed breadth and depth values were compared by one-way ANOVA with Sidak's multiple comparisons tests. TCRdb's version of the immuneACCESS table is confined to in-frame rearrangements and falls short of the full clone set. An unresolved V gene accounts for under half of the shortfall where checked; the remainder is of unknown origin. D and trimming come from the DNA, and the V and J calls and clone size come from that table. This sample lists some 140,000 clones; around 90% were detected once. Together, the top ten hold 15% to 20% of the sample.

The sample here was peripheral blood, taken on day 0 of AZD1222 vaccination. The clonotype was recovered from an adult in good health. The chain was built from TRBV5-1 and TRBJ1-1; 5 matching bases give a weak D call of TRBD1. The DNA sequence follows: TGCGCCAGCAGCTTGGCCGGAAGGGGGAACACTGAAGCTTTCTTT. Its protein reads: CASSLAGRGNTEAFF.